This T cell receptor (beta chain) appears in the sequencing data of a study of T cells in Graves' hyperthyroidism and ophthalmopathy. Study-level information: Upon initial diagnosis and before any treatment, peripheral blood was collected.

The source material, RNA transcripts, was used to amplify TCR beta CDR3 regions. Using the HTBI primer set, a first-round RT-PCR was run on the TCR CDR3. TCRdb reanalysed the multiplex PCR reads using MiXCR and keeps one entry per CDR3 protein. The data show about 640,000 distinct CDR3 sequences, with around 15% seen just once and around 12% held by the top ten. Study-wide points: Stable hyperthyroidism and ophthalmopathy were separated using 13 V-J signatures. Most thyroid clonotypes that were expanded above 0.001 also turned up in blood.

The CDR3 sequence is 15 residues long. CDR1 is SGDLS, CDR2 YYNGEE, per germline. Trimming shortened V by 0 bases and J by 4 bases, and 11 bases separated the two germline ends. In regard to this clonotype: The antigen is not known.

In the ophthalmopathy cohort, Clinical Activity Score was at least 3, NOSPECS grade at least 4, and duration under 3 months. Input material: blood. The receptor's source is a woman aged 45-60 years with Graves' ophthalmopathy. The chain couples TRBV9 to TRBJ2-1; D is unresolved. The CDR3 DNA is TGTGCCAGCAGCGTAGACGGCGACGTTTACAATGAGCAGTTCTTC. Residues: CASSVDGDVYNEQFF.